The TCR beta chain under discussion was sequenced for a study of radiotherapy plus CTLA-4 blockade in lung cancer. This CDR3 is built from 14 residues. Germline values: CDR1 SGHTA, CDR2 FQGNSA. V lost 0 bases and J lost 5, with 10 bases in between. Assay: immunoSEQ multiplex PCR; the TCRdb copy retains only in-frame clones and omits some. The sample lists about 46,000 clones, 70% to 80% occurring once. The sequences come from peripheral blood, collected from a patient treated with radiotherapy plus ipilimumab. This TCR was sampled from a human donor with non-small cell lung cancer who had a complete response to radiotherapy plus ipilimumab. This chain connects TRBV7-2 to TRBJ1-1; D remains unclear. CDR3: CASSLALVRTEAFF. CDR3 in DNA: TGTGCCAGCAGCTTAGCATTAGTGAGGACTGAAGCTTTCTTT.